The source of this T cell receptor beta chain is a study of T cell responses to AZD1222 COVID-19 vaccine. Overall study findings and caveats: CD4 TCRs associated with vaccination spanned spike, dominating at 160-218 and 743-854.

Assay: immunoSEQ multiplex PCR; the TCRdb copy retains only in-frame clones and omits some. Of 85,000 to 95,000 clones listed, about nine tenths are singletons. A remark on this clone: Antigen: not known.

Pooling of second doses given at about 4 or about 12 weeks was done. The material was peripheral blood, obtained 28 days after the second AZD1222 dose. The TCR originated in an adult who received the AZD1222 COVID-19 vaccine.

CDR3 DNA sequence: TGTGCCAGCAGCCAAGATTGGACAGGACTAACCTACGAGCAGTACTTC. It encodes CASSQDWTGLTYEQYF. The chain has TRBV4-2 and TRBJ2-7; D possibly corresponds to TRBD1 (7 bases). Germline V gene data show CDR1 as LGHNA and CDR2 as YNFKEQ. The CDR3 length is 16 residues. With 0 bases removed from V and 2 bases from J, the gap between germline ends came to 14 bases.